These T cell receptor beta chains were read from a single sample in a study of T cells after yellow fever vaccination. TCRdb fed the 5' RACE reads into MiXCR, producing one record per CDR3 protein. This table holds some 560,000 distinct CDR3 sequences, about a sixth found once. The sample was PBMCs, taken about 5 days after the first yellow fever vaccination. These receptors were collected from a man aged 18-30 years who received the YFV17D yellow fever vaccine. CDR3s include the opening cysteine and the closing phenylalanine or tryptophan. The order of the fields is J gene, V gene, clone size, D gene, CDR3 DNA, CDR3 protein. The D gene is left open where the match is weak. Clone size, where shown, is once, few, many, or a class for clones that have expanded.

j_call: TRBJ2-5; v_call: TRBV7-9; clone_size: few; d_call: NA; cdr3_nt: TGTGCCAGCAGCCCGCCCTTTAGGGAGACCCAGTACTTC; cdr3_aa: CASSPPFRETQYF
j_call: TRBJ1-5; v_call: TRBV7-2; clone_size: few; d_call: NA; cdr3_nt: TGTGCCAGCAGCTTAGGCAGGCTACCCCTAAGCAATCAGCCCCAGCATTTT; cdr3_aa: CASSLGRLPLSNQPQHF
j_call: TRBJ1-1; v_call: TRBV10-3; clone_size: many; d_call: NA; cdr3_nt: TGTGCCATGAGCCCGGGTAGTAACACTGAAGCTTTCTTT; cdr3_aa: CAMSPGSNTEAFF
j_call: TRBJ1-1; v_call: TRBV20-1; clone_size: NA; d_call: NA; cdr3_nt: TGCAGTGCTAGAGAGAAAGGAGCTTTCTTT; cdr3_aa: CSAREKGAFF
j_call: TRBJ2-5; v_call: TRBV28; clone_size: NA; d_call: TRBD1; cdr3_nt: TGTGCCAGCAATACTCAAACAGGGGGCTGGCAAGAGACCCAGTACTTC; cdr3_aa: CASNTQTGGWQETQYF
j_call: TRBJ2-4; v_call: TRBV6-1; clone_size: few; d_call: NA; cdr3_nt: TGTGCCAGCAGCTCCCGGGGCCACGAGGCCAAAAACATTCAGTACTTC; cdr3_aa: CASSSRGHEAKNIQYF
j_call: TRBJ2-4; v_call: TRBV3-1; clone_size: few; d_call: NA; cdr3_nt: TGTGCCAGCAGCCAAGGCAACGGAAACGTCAACATTCAGTACTTC; cdr3_aa: CASSQGNGNVNIQYF
j_call: TRBJ2-1; v_call: TRBV3-1; clone_size: NA; d_call: NA; cdr3_nt: TGTGCCAGCAGCCTCATCAATCCTAGTAGCTACAATGAGCAGTTCTTC; cdr3_aa: CASSLINPSSYNEQFF
j_call: TRBJ2-3; v_call: TRBV24-1; clone_size: few; d_call: NA; cdr3_nt: TGTGCCACCAGTGAGATGGGGGGCTTCACAGATACGCAGTATTTT; cdr3_aa: CATSEMGGFTDTQYF
j_call: TRBJ1-5; v_call: TRBV28; clone_size: few; d_call: NA; cdr3_nt: TGTGCCAGCAGTTTCTCCAGGGGCAATCAGCCCCAGCATTTT; cdr3_aa: CASSFSRGNQPQHF
j_call: TRBJ1-1; v_call: TRBV20-1; clone_size: NA; d_call: NA; cdr3_nt: TGCAGTGCGCGGAGACGGGCCGCGAACACTGAAGCTTTCTTT; cdr3_aa: CSARRRAANTEAFF
j_call: TRBJ1-1; v_call: TRBV6-2/TRBV6-3; clone_size: NA; d_call: NA; cdr3_nt: TGTGCCAGCAGTTACTTCCATCCCCCTATGAACACTGAAGCTTTCTTT; cdr3_aa: CASSYFHPPMNTEAFF
j_call: TRBJ2-3; v_call: TRBV5-4; clone_size: few; d_call: TRBD1; cdr3_nt: TGTGCCGACCGGGACAGCGCCCGGCCGGATACGCAGTATTTT; cdr3_aa: CADRDSARPDTQYF
j_call: TRBJ2-3; v_call: TRBV5-1; clone_size: NA; d_call: NA; cdr3_nt: TGCGCCAGCAGCCCGAGCCCGGGGTGGGCAGATACGCAGTATTTT; cdr3_aa: CASSPSPGWADTQYF
j_call: TRBJ1-4; v_call: TRBV4-3; clone_size: NA; d_call: NA; cdr3_nt: TGCGCCAGCAGCCAAGCAGAGACTGAAAAACTGTTTTTT; cdr3_aa: CASSQAETEKLFF
j_call: TRBJ1-2; v_call: TRBV28; clone_size: few; d_call: NA; cdr3_nt: TGTGCCAGCAGTCCCCTCGCCGGGGGCTATGGCTACACCTTC; cdr3_aa: CASSPLAGGYGYTF
j_call: TRBJ2-2; v_call: TRBV20-1; clone_size: NA; d_call: NA; cdr3_nt: TGCAGTGCTAGTTTTGTCGACACCGGGGAGCTGTTTTTT; cdr3_aa: CSASFVDTGELFF
j_call: TRBJ1-5; v_call: TRBV7-6; clone_size: NA; d_call: NA; cdr3_nt: TGTGCCAGTGGGGGGAGCAGTACTCAGCCCCAGCATTTT; cdr3_aa: CASGGSSTQPQHF
j_call: TRBJ1-2; v_call: TRBV12-3/TRBV12-4; clone_size: many; d_call: NA; cdr3_nt: TGTGCCAGCAGTTTATACAGGGTATGGGAGAATGGCTACACCTTC; cdr3_aa: CASSLYRVWENGYTF
j_call: TRBJ1-2; v_call: TRBV5-1; clone_size: many; d_call: NA; cdr3_nt: TGCGCCAGCAGTCTTGACAGATCATTTGGCTACACCTTC; cdr3_aa: CASSLDRSFGYTF
j_call: TRBJ1-5; v_call: TRBV24-1; clone_size: NA; d_call: NA; cdr3_nt: TGTGCCACCAGTGATTCCAATAAACTGCGGCAGCCCCAGCATTTT; cdr3_aa: CATSDSNKLRQPQHF
j_call: TRBJ2-1; v_call: TRBV20-1; clone_size: NA; d_call: NA; cdr3_nt: TGCAGTGAAGCGACTTTTAGTGGGGGGCATGAGCAGTTCTTC; cdr3_aa: CSEATFSGGHEQFF
j_call: TRBJ1-1; v_call: TRBV5-1; clone_size: NA; d_call: NA; cdr3_nt: TGCGCCAGCACCATACAGGCGTCGGGGACTGAAGCTTTCTTT; cdr3_aa: CASTIQASGTEAFF
j_call: TRBJ2-7; v_call: TRBV20-1; clone_size: many; d_call: NA; cdr3_nt: TGCAGTGCTAGAGACCCGAAAATTGACTACGAGCAGTACTTC; cdr3_aa: CSARDPKIDYEQYF
j_call: TRBJ1-4; v_call: TRBV12-3/TRBV12-4; clone_size: NA; d_call: NA; cdr3_nt: TGTGCCAGCAGTTTTGCAACTAATGAAAAACTGTTTTTT; cdr3_aa: CASSFATNEKLFF
j_call: TRBJ2-3; v_call: TRBV11-2; clone_size: once; d_call: TRBD2; cdr3_nt: TGTGCCAGCAGCTTAGTTCCCGTTGTGAGCGGGGGACCGTATACGCAGTATTTT; cdr3_aa: CASSLVPVVSGGPYTQYF
j_call: TRBJ1-1; v_call: TRBV18; clone_size: few; d_call: NA; cdr3_nt: TGTGCCAGCTCACCCCGGACAGTGCGTGAAGCTTTCTTT; cdr3_aa: CASSPRTVREAFF
j_call: TRBJ2-4; v_call: TRBV28; clone_size: few; d_call: NA; cdr3_nt: TGTGCCAGCAGTTCAACGGCCCTCGGAAAGCTCGGGTACTTC; cdr3_aa: CASSSTALGKLGYF
j_call: TRBJ2-7; v_call: TRBV7-3; clone_size: few; d_call: TRBD2; cdr3_nt: TGTGCCAGCAGCCCTGGGACTAGCGCCCACGAGCAGTACTTC; cdr3_aa: CASSPGTSAHEQYF
j_call: TRBJ1-3; v_call: TRBV12-3/TRBV12-4; clone_size: few; d_call: NA; cdr3_nt: TGTGCCAGCAGTTTATTTGGCTATTGGAACACCATATATTTT; cdr3_aa: CASSLFGYWNTIYF
j_call: TRBJ1-6; v_call: TRBV6-5; clone_size: NA; d_call: TRBD1; cdr3_nt: TGTGCCAGCAGTTACGGCACAGGGGTAACTTGGCCCCTCCACTTT; cdr3_aa: CASSYGTGVTWPLHF
j_call: TRBJ1-1; v_call: TRBV29-1; clone_size: NA; d_call: NA; cdr3_nt: TGCAGCGTTGAGGTGCGGGGCGGTGAAGCTTTCTTT; cdr3_aa: CSVEVRGGEAFF
j_call: TRBJ2-5; v_call: TRBV5-1; clone_size: few; d_call: NA; cdr3_nt: TGCGCCAGCAGCTTGGAGGGCAGGAGGGAGACCCAGTACTTC; cdr3_aa: CASSLEGRRETQYF
j_call: TRBJ2-7; v_call: TRBV6-2/TRBV6-3; clone_size: NA; d_call: NA; cdr3_nt: TGTGCCAGCAGTGACTTGACAGAGACCTACGAGCAGTACTTC; cdr3_aa: CASSDLTETYEQYF
j_call: TRBJ2-2; v_call: TRBV4-2; clone_size: NA; d_call: NA; cdr3_nt: TGTGCCAGCAGCCAAGAAATCACTGGGGAGCTGTTTTTT; cdr3_aa: CASSQEITGELFF
j_call: TRBJ2-3; v_call: TRBV12-3/TRBV12-4; clone_size: few; d_call: TRBD2; cdr3_nt: TGTGCCAGCAGTAGGACTAGCGGGGGCTGGGGAGATACGCAGTATTTT; cdr3_aa: CASSRTSGGWGDTQYF
j_call: TRBJ1-5; v_call: TRBV5-6; clone_size: few; d_call: TRBD1; cdr3_nt: TGTGCCAGCAGTTCAGACAGGGCCCTGGGGCCCCAGCATTTT; cdr3_aa: CASSSDRALGPQHF
j_call: TRBJ1-2; v_call: TRBV11-2; clone_size: few; d_call: TRBD1; cdr3_nt: TGTGCCAGCAGCTCCGCAGGGGGTTTCTATGGCTACACCTTC; cdr3_aa: CASSSAGGFYGYTF
j_call: TRBJ2-1; v_call: TRBV5-1; clone_size: many; d_call: TRBD2; cdr3_nt: TGCGCCAGCAGGGACGGGACTAGCGGCCTCAATGAGCAGTTCTTC; cdr3_aa: CASRDGTSGLNEQFF